This TCR beta chain is from a study of control samples from healthy donors and cancer patients. The table came from immunoSEQ multiplex PCR; TCRdb's copy has only in-frame clones and leaves some out. The data contain 85,000 to 100,000 clones, approximately 78% of them singletons. The CDR3 loop spans 17 amino acids. The V and J ends lost 4 bases and 1 base, in that order; junction bases with no gene match: 2. Germline CDR1 reads MGHDK; CDR2 reads SYGVNS. The V and J genes are TRBV25-1 and TRBJ2-6, with 12 positions matching TRBD1. What was sequenced was blood. The TCR comes from a man between 60 and 70 years old in good health. CDR3 nucleotide sequence: TGTGCCAGCAGTGGGGACAGGGGGCAATCTGGGGCCAACGTCCTGACTTTC. Its translation: CASSGDRGQSGANVLTF.